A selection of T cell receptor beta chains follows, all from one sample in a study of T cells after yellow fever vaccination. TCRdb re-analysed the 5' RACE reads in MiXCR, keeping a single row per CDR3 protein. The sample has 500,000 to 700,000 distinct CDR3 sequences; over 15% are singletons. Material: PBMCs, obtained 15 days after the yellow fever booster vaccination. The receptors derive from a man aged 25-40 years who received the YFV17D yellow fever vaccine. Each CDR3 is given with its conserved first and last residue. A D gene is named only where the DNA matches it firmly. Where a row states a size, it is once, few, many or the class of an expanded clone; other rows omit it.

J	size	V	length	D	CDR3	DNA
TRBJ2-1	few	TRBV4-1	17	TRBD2	CASSQTITSGRYNEQFF	TGCGCCAGCAGCCAGACGATCACTAGCGGGAGGTACAATGAGCAGTTCTTC
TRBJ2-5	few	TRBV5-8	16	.	CASSSGRNRLQETQYF	TGTGCCAGCAGCTCGGGACGGAATCGCCTCCAAGAGACCCAGTACTTC
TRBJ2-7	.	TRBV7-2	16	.	CASSLSLGTYTYEQYF	TGTGCCAGCAGCTTAAGTCTCGGGACATACACCTACGAGCAGTACTTC
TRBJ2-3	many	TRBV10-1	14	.	CASSEGGPGDTQYF	TGCGCCAGCAGTGAAGGAGGACCAGGGGATACGCAGTATTTT
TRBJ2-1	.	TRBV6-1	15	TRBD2	CATKIAGSDHNEQFF	TGTGCCACCAAGATAGCGGGATCGGACCACAATGAGCAGTTCTTC
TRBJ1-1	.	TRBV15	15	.	CATSRETRGHGEAFF	TGTGCCACCAGCAGAGAGACGCGGGGGCATGGGGAAGCTTTCTTT
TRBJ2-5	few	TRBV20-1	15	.	CSAEGRGRYQETQYF	TGCAGTGCAGAGGGCCGGGGGCGGTACCAAGAGACCCAGTACTTC
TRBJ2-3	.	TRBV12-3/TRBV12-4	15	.	CASSRSGWDTDTQYF	TGTGCCAGCAGCCGCAGCGGGTGGGACACAGATACGCAGTATTTT
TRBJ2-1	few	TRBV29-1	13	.	CSVGAAGYNEQFF	TGCAGCGTTGGGGCTGCGGGTTACAATGAGCAGTTCTTC
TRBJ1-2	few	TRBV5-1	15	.	CASSWVGTSNYGYTF	TGCGCCAGCAGCTGGGTGGGGACTTCTAACTATGGCTACACCTTC
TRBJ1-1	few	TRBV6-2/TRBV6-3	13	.	CASRTGPATEAFF	TGTGCCAGCAGAACAGGTCCGGCCACTGAAGCTTTCTTT
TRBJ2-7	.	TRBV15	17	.	CATSRGAYTRSSYEQYF	TGTGCCACCAGCAGAGGGGCCTACACTAGGAGCTCCTACGAGCAGTACTTC
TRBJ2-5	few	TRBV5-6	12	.	CASSGLSGTQYF	TGTGCCAGCAGCGGATTATCAGGAACCCAGTACTTC
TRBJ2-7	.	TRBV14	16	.	CASSPQDGQNPYEQYF	TGTGCCAGCAGCCCACAGGACGGGCAAAACCCCTACGAGCAGTACTTC